This is a list of T cell receptor beta chains from one sample in a study of T-cell memory formation after mild COVID-19. TCRdb analysed the 5' RACE reads with MiXCR anew, one entry per CDR3 protein. The data contain about 560,000 distinct CDR3 sequences, approximately 15% of them singletons. Sequencing was done on a sample of PBMCs or a T cell subset sorted from them (not recorded which). The receptors were sampled from an adult woman who had mild COVID-19 (a few samples of this study predate the infection). Cell type and time point are not known. CDR3s include the opening cysteine and the closing phenylalanine or tryptophan. D genes are given only for firm matches. Clone size appears in some rows only: once, few, many, or a class for an expanded clone.

D | size | J | V | CDR3 | DNA
. | . | TRBJ2-1 | TRBV12-3/TRBV12-4 | CASSGAPGETEQFF | TGTGCCAGCAGTGGCGCCCCGGGGGAAACTGAGCAGTTCTTC
TRBD2 | many | TRBJ2-1 | TRBV7-9 | CASSQGGTSGYNEQFF | TGTGCCAGCAGCCAGGGTGGGACTAGCGGATACAATGAGCAGTTCTTC
TRBD1 | few | TRBJ2-7 | TRBV18 | CASSLDREMNEQYF | TGTGCCAGCTCACTCGACAGGGAGATGAACGAGCAGTACTTC
TRBD1 | . | TRBJ2-5 | TRBV29-1 | CSVESPTGSHQETQYF | TGCAGCGTTGAGTCTCCGACAGGGAGTCACCAAGAGACCCAGTACTTC
TRBD2 | . | TRBJ2-2 | TRBV15 | CATSRESAGRVTGELFF | TGTGCCACCAGCAGAGAATCGGCGGGGAGGGTGACCGGGGAGCTGTTTTTT
. | few | TRBJ1-1 | TRBV5-6 | CASSLTEINTEAFF | TGTGCCAGCAGCTTGACAGAAATTAACACTGAAGCTTTCTTT
TRBD1 | few | TRBJ1-2 | TRBV11-2 | CASSLARRQGANYGYTF | TGTGCCAGCAGCTTAGCCAGGCGACAGGGTGCTAACTATGGCTACACCTTC
. | . | TRBJ2-7 | TRBV29-1 | CSVEVDTSYEQYF | TGCAGCGTTGAAGTGGACACCTCCTACGAGCAGTACTTC
. | . | TRBJ2-2 | TRBV20-1 | CSARELGRGDTGELFF | TGCAGTGCTAGAGAGCTCGGGCGAGGTGACACCGGGGAGCTGTTTTTT
. | few | TRBJ2-1 | TRBV25-1 | CASRQGGGNEQFF | TGTGCCAGCAGACAGGGAGGGGGAAATGAGCAGTTCTTC
. | . | TRBJ2-3 | TRBV24-1 | CATSRAPSFLSTDTQYF | TGTGCCACCAGTAGGGCCCCGAGCTTCTTGAGCACAGATACGCAGTATTTT
. | . | TRBJ2-3 | TRBV6-6 | CASRIAAGTDTQYF | TGTGCCAGCAGGATCGCGGCCGGCACAGATACGCAGTATTTT
TRBD2 | . | TRBJ2-7 | TRBV20-1 | CSARGSGTYEQYF | TGCAGTGCTAGGGGTAGCGGGACCTACGAGCAGTACTTC